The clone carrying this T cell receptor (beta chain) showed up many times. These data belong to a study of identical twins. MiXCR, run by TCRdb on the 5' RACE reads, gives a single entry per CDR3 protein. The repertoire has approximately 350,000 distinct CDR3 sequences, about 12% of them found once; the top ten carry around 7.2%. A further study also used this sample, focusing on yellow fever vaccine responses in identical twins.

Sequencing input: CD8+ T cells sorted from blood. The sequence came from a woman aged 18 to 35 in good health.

The CDR3 nucleotides read TGTGCCAGCAGCCCCGCCCCTTACGAGCAGTACTTC. The encoded protein is CASSPAPYEQYF. The chain carries TRBV12-3 or TRBV12-4 and TRBJ2-7; D gene ambiguous. The CDR3 has 12 residues. The V gene lost 6 bases and the J gene lost 4 bases, with 10 bases spanning the gap.